These T cell receptor beta chains were read from a single sample in a study of T cell clonotyping in hematopoietic cell transplantation. Here immunoSEQ multiplex PCR was the method, and the copy in TCRdb shows in-frame clones only, minus some. The data contain approximately 3,100 clones, approximately 94% of them seen just once; the ten biggest clones take up approximately 1.7%. Sequencing was performed on peripheral blood mononuclear cells, taken before stem cell transplant. All receptors come from a woman between 50 and 59 years old with chronic myeloid leukemia. Some clones in this sample may be carry-over from other donors' samples. The CDR3 runs from the conserved cysteine through the conserved F or W. A D gene is named only where the DNA matches it firmly. A row's size may be missing; if present it is once, few, many or a size class.

v_gene	d_gene	j_gene	abundance	CDR3aa	CDR3nt
TRBV5-6	TRBD2	TRBJ2-7	-	CASCSGLSSYEQYF	TGTGCCAGCTGTAGCGGGCTTAGCTCCTACGAGCAGTACTTC
TRBV27	-	TRBJ1-1	-	CASSGPLNTEAFF	TGTGCCAGCAGTGGACCGCTTAACACTGAAGCTTTCTTT
TRBV7-8	TRBD1	TRBJ2-1	-	CASSLGGAGGGNEQFF	TGTGCCAGCAGCTTAGGAGGGGCAGGGGGCGGGAATGAGCAGTTCTTC
TRBV4-3	TRBD1	TRBJ2-7	-	CASSQVFGQGALSSYEQYF	TGCGCCAGCAGCCAAGTCTTTGGACAGGGGGCCCTAAGCTCCTACGAGCAGTACTTC
TRBV15	-	TRBJ1-5	-	CATSRDRRNQPQHF	TGTGCCACCAGCAGGGACAGACGCAATCAGCCCCAGCATTTT
TRBV27	TRBD1	TRBJ2-3	once	CASSTRGRTDTQYF	TGTGCCAGCAGTACCAGGGGGCGGACAGATACGCAGTATTTT
TRBV9	TRBD1	TRBJ1-1	-	CASSVGGQLNTEAFF	TGTGCCAGCAGCGTAGGGGGACAGCTGAACACTGAAGCTTTCTTT
TRBV7-2	-	TRBJ2-6	-	CASSFSGTPPVLTF	TGTGCCAGCAGCTTCTCCGGGACACCCCCCGTCCTGACTTTC
TRBV2	-	TRBJ2-7	-	CAGVGGSSYEQYF	TGTGCCGGAGTAGGAGGGAGCTCCTACGAGCAGTACTTC
TRBV9	TRBD1	TRBJ1-5	-	CASAIGQGWNQPQHF	TGTGCCAGCGCGATAGGACAGGGGTGGAATCAGCCCCAGCATTTT
TRBV28	-	TRBJ1-2	-	CASALGRGKVGKANYGYTF	TGTGCCAGCGCACTTGGGAGAGGGAAGGTTGGAAAAGCTAACTATGGCTACACCTTC
TRBV5-6	-	TRBJ1-4	-	CASSSTHGWLFF	TGTGCCAGCAGCTCCACTCACGGATGGCTGTTTTTT
TRBV5-1	-	TRBJ2-6	-	CASRSSGLPGANVLTF	TGCGCCAGCAGATCCTCAGGGCTCCCTGGGGCCAACGTCCTGACTTTC
TRBV4-3	-	TRBJ1-2	-	CASSQTANYGYTF	TGCGCCAGCAGCCAGACGGCTAACTATGGCTACACCTTC
TRBV7-7	TRBD1	TRBJ1-5	-	CASSLTDRGRLSQPQHF	TGTGCCAGCAGCTTAACCGACAGGGGGCGACTAAGTCAGCCCCAGCATTTT
TRBV5-1	TRBD1	TRBJ2-2	-	CASSSGGSDTGELFF	TGCGCCAGCAGCTCAGGGGGATCGGACACCGGGGAGCTGTTTTTT
TRBV9	TRBD1	TRBJ1-1	-	CASSPKTGGTEAFF	TGTGCCAGCAGCCCAAAAACAGGGGGCACTGAAGCTTTCTTT
TRBV18	-	TRBJ1-2	-	CASSPDPYGYTF	TGTGCCAGCTCACCAGACCCCTATGGCTACACCTTC
TRBV5-4	TRBD2	TRBJ2-3	-	CASSLVSGVREGTDTQYF	TGTGCCAGCAGCTTGGTTAGCGGAGTGCGGGAGGGCACAGATACGCAGTATTTT
TRBV2	-	TRBJ2-1	-	CASSEPGASSYNEQFF	TGTGCCAGCAGTGAACCCGGGGCCAGCTCCTACAATGAGCAGTTCTTC
TRBV7-3	TRBD2	TRBJ2-5	-	CASSPSGRGETQYF	TGTGCCAGCAGCCCGAGCGGGAGAGGAGAGACCCAGTACTTC
TRBV9	TRBD2	TRBJ2-1	-	CASSSTSGRAFEQFF	TGTGCCAGCAGCTCGACTAGCGGGAGGGCCTTTGAGCAGTTCTTC
TRBV5-5	TRBD2	TRBJ2-1	-	CASSLAGAGGPSSYNEQFF	TGTGCCAGCAGCTTGGCCGGAGCGGGAGGCCCCAGCTCCTACAATGAGCAGTTCTTC
TRBV28	-	TRBJ1-5	-	CASSPLIYQPQHF	TGTGCCAGCAGCCCGCTCATTTATCAGCCCCAGCATTTT
TRBV4-3	-	TRBJ1-3	-	CASSQDGAAGNTIYF	TGCGCCAGCAGCCAAGATGGGGCCGCTGGAAACACCATATATTTT
TRBV5-1	-	TRBJ1-4	-	CASSTGTTPNEKLFF	TGCGCCAGCAGCACAGGGACAACTCCTAATGAAAAACTGTTTTTT
TRBV7-3	TRBD1	TRBJ1-6	-	CASSWGTANSPLHF	TGTGCCAGCAGCTGGGGGACAGCTAATTCACCCCTCCACTTT
TRBV5-1	TRBD1	TRBJ1-2	once	CASSHDEAGTGVNYGYTF	TGCGCCAGCAGCCACGATGAGGCCGGGACAGGGGTTAATTATGGCTACACCTTC
TRBV28	-	TRBJ2-7	-	CASSSPGVNYEQYF	TGTGCCAGCAGTTCGCCAGGGGTGAATTACGAGCAGTACTTC
TRBV7-6	TRBD1	TRBJ2-7	-	CASSGPGQGYEQYF	TGTGCCAGCAGCGGCCCGGGACAGGGCTACGAGCAGTACTTC
TRBV30	TRBD1	TRBJ2-7	-	CAWGRGLAEQYF	TGTGCCTGGGGCAGGGGGCTTGCCGAGCAGTACTTC
TRBV29-1	TRBD2	TRBJ2-3	-	CSVGRLAVGTDTQYF	TGCAGCGTTGGTAGGCTAGCGGTAGGCACAGATACGCAGTATTTT
TRBV11-2	-	TRBJ1-1	-	CASNPSRLIFGAFF	TGTGCCAGCAACCCCTCCCGGTTGATTTTCGGAGCTTTCTTT
TRBV15	-	TRBJ2-7	-	CATSRVRQGSSYEQYF	TGTGCCACCAGCAGAGTTCGTCAGGGGAGCTCCTACGAGCAGTACTTC
TRBV29-1	-	TRBJ1-1	few	CSVTRTNTEAFF	TGCAGCGTTACCAGGACGAACACTGAAGCTTTCTTT
TRBV20-1	-	TRBJ1-2	-	CSTDRGGYTF	TGCAGCACGGACCGGGGAGGCTACACCTTC
TRBV2	-	TRBJ2-2	-	CASSGGPGRPNTGELFF	TGTGCCAGCAGTGGGGGACCAGGCAGACCGAACACCGGGGAGCTGTTTTTT
TRBV5-1	-	TRBJ2-3	-	CASSLVTDTQYF	TGCGCCAGCAGCCTAGTAACGGATACGCAGTATTTT
TRBV28	-	TRBJ2-7	-	CASSLPGAHEQYF	TGTGCCAGCAGTTTGCCAGGGGCACACGAGCAGTACTTC
TRBV27	TRBD1	TRBJ2-2	-	CASSSRQGRNTGELFF	TGTGCCAGCAGTTCCAGACAGGGACGGAACACCGGGGAGCTGTTTTTT
TRBV6-5	TRBD1	TRBJ1-1	-	CASSRDREHGAFF	TGTGCCAGCTCCCGGGACAGGGAGCATGGAGCTTTCTTT
TRBV19	TRBD1	TRBJ1-1	-	CASSRGQGTSNTEAFF	TGTGCCAGTAGTAGAGGACAGGGAACTTCGAACACTGAAGCTTTCTTT
TRBV10-1	-	TRBJ2-7	-	CASSEGPVLAVHEQYF	TGCGCCAGCAGTGAGGGGCCCGTATTGGCAGTCCACGAGCAGTACTTC
TRBV10-3	-	TRBJ1-2	-	CAISEWQGGNYGYTF	TGTGCCATCAGTGAGTGGCAGGGCGGGAACTATGGCTACACCTTC